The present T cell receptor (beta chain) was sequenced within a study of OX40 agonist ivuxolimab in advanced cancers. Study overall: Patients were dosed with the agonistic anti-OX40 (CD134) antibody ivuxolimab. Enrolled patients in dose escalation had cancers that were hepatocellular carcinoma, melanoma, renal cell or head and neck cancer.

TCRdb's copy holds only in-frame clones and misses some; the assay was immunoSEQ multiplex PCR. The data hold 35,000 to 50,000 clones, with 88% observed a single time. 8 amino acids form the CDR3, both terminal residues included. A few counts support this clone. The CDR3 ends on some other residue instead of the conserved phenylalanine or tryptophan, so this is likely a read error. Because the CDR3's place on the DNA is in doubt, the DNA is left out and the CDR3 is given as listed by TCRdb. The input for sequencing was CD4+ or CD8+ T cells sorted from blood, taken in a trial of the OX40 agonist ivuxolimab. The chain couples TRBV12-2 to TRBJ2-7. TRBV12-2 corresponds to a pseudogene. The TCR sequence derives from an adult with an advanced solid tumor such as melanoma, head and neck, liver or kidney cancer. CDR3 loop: CASRHLGN.